The subject of this entry is one T cell receptor beta chain. This clone was recorded once. No cognate antigen has been identified for it. No base quality values were provided; no much bigger clone lies one nucleotide off. The germline V gene (reference sequence) gives CDR1 as PRHDT and CDR2 as FYEKMQ. Spanning cysteine to phenylalanine, the CDR3 consists of 14 amino acids. The CDR3 DNA has 42 bases and is translated from base 1. Germline trimming: 5 bases from V, 6 bases from J; junction bases outside gene matches: 8. These data come from a study of cytomegalovirus exposure and HLA in healthy donors (TCRdb year 2017). In the study overall: An earlier analysis of some 600 of the donors reported about 260 Gb of sequence data and 117 million unique TCR beta sequences obtained from about 200 million T cells. Roughly 300 gigabases of sequencing data and 70 million to 85 million unique TCR sequences were included in an early release covering 550 to 650 HLA-typed donors. Of the roughly 410 genotyped donors, 81% were placed in the genetic ancestry cluster associated with self-reported Caucasian donors. The study aimed to test whether cataloging public T cell receptors could reveal signatures of past pathogen exposure. The T cell repertoires of roughly 660 subjects were profiled by immunosequencing and related to cytomegalovirus serostatus. Besides the first cohort of around 700 subjects, a separate validation cohort made up of around 120 different subjects was used. High-throughput TCR immunosequencing, statistical association of individual TCRs with disease status, and machine learning were combined to predict cytomegalovirus infection status. In a later analysis, previously published TCR beta repertoires from 550 to 700 donors were re-analyzed and high-resolution HLA genotyping was added so that TCR occurrence patterns could be studied. In the later analysis, no new phenotypic data were used to find candidate immune exposures; instead, reliance was placed on TCR beta sequences and their occurrence across donors. An earlier analysis of 500 to 650 of the donors applied high-throughput TCR beta sequencing to assess whether each TCR beta V gene segment acted as functional or pseudogenic. Alongside the repertoire data, information on donor age, sex, ethnicity and CMV serostatus was compiled. A later genetic analysis took genome-wide SNP genotypes for about 65% of the 666 donors and used that subset as a discovery cohort. Every discovery cohort repertoire had been produced on one sequencing platform. HLA typing included class I and class II loci at four-digit resolution. The number of donors typed differed by locus, with 629-630 for A, B, C, DRB1 and DQB1, roughly 550 for DQA1, over 600 for DPA1, and over 400 for DPB1. A handful of DR-DQ haplotypes were handled as single units for association and clustering because linkage in the cohort was strong. Across about 370 genotyped donors of the cohort, an average of 235,054 unique TCR beta nucleotide sequences per donor were sequenced, and roughly 18% of those sequences were non-productive. The investigation overall reported the following: CMV serostatus was the only immune exposure information available for the cohort. Sequencing depth was assumed to be roughly uniform across donors in the presence/absence analyses, though that assumption may not hold. Because HLA typing was missing for some donors at each locus, association tests included only the typed subset. Linkage disequilibrium might explain the correlated functional status among segregating V segments, but an unknown experimental factor could not be excluded. The cohort was sequenced for TCR beta chains only, and without alpha or paired-chain data the features that could be detected were limited. In a later analysis, TCR association rates were found to vary across HLA loci, with the most associated TCRs seen for DRB1 alleles and the fewest for HLA-C alleles. The authors suggested that the approach could potentially be extended to other disease states and immunological phenotypes. At a false discovery rate of 0.05, a later analysis linked roughly 17,000 TCR beta sequences to specific HLA alleles. Assigning TCR associations to individual alleles was difficult when HLA alleles, especially DR and DQ, strongly co-occurred. While some public TCRs were present in many individuals, most TCR sequences turned up only very rarely across donors. A further reported finding was that TCR beta sequences accurately predicted the HLA-A and HLA-B alleles for most subjects in the first cohort. An association between a missense DCLRE1C variant and V-gene and J-gene trimming of TCR beta chains was found in a later genetic analysis and replicated in an independent cohort. A later analysis found that HLA-associated TCR beta chains were more clonally expanded and had lower generation probabilities than equally common non-associated chains. Because counts were too low, 15 to 20 rarely observed V segments, including chromosome 9 orphons, were excluded from the earlier analysis of some 590 of the donors. A later genetic analysis reported fewer N-insertions in productive TCRs among donors in an Asian-associated ancestry cluster than the roughly 700-donor mean. Because the 87-base-pair reads could not distinguish some IMGT-functional V segments, including TRBV6-2 and TRBV6-3, those segments were excluded. In an earlier analysis of about 600 of the donors, most TCR beta V segments appeared in productive rearrangements about 90% or about 30% of the time, broadly matching IMGT annotations. The classifier was reported to diagnose cytomegalovirus status with high specificity and sensitivity in both the original cohort and the validation cohort. According to a later analysis, most CMV-associated TCR beta chains appeared to be HLA-restricted, and the HLA associations seemed to be driven largely by CMV exposure. A later analysis reported that several top co-occurrence clusters appeared linked to parvovirus B19, influenza, CMV and Epstein-Barr virus. A cluster of highly shared sequence variants was judged likely to be a technical artifact of the sequencing pipeline. Three of the identified cytomegalovirus-associated TCR beta chains were confirmed in vitro to be specific for cytomegalovirus antigens. The study gave a list of about 170 TCR beta chains associated with cytomegalovirus.

In total, roughly 670 healthy bone marrow donors made up the cohort. All cohort members were sampled while nominally healthy, although unrecorded immune exposures were likely present. The donor tested CMV seronegative and was one of the 352 seronegative cohort members. A peripheral blood sample was provided by each donor, and peripheral blood mononuclear cells were used for TCR beta sequencing. Genomic DNA was extracted from the blood cell samples with the Qiagen DNeasy Blood Extraction Kit. The method behind the library was the immunoSEQ multiplex PCR assay. The multiplex PCR relied on a mix of 60 forward primers for TCR Vbeta segments and 13 reverse primers for TCR Jbeta segments. Amplification of the CDR3 region of rearranged TCR beta genes was performed with a multiplex PCR assay on genomic DNA. The amplified TCR beta libraries were sequenced on the Illumina HiSeq System as 87-base-pair reads. Concerning the study's data processing: In a later analysis, some 80 million unique TCR beta chains were counted across the 666 repertoires, and roughly 11 million of these chains were shared by at least two donors. Raw reads were error-corrected and collapsed into unique sequences by a nearest-neighbor algorithm in which closely related sequences were merged to remove PCR and sequencing errors. V, D and J gene segments were assigned by aligning CDR3 sequences to IMGT reference sequences. For a sequence to be retained, at least a six-nucleotide match to both a V gene segment and a J gene segment was required. Rearrangements were called productive when the CDR3 lacked stop codons and stayed in frame with V and J; all others were non-productive. CDR3 was defined by IMGT convention, running from the second conserved V-encoded cysteine to the conserved J-encoded phenylalanine. The earlier analysis of a few hundred of the donors excluded sequences that lacked an unambiguous match to a single V gene segment. An earlier analysis of roughly 590 of the donors called V segments functional above 56.7% productive rearrangements and segregating when the between-donor standard deviation exceeded 5%. A statistical classification framework was built for diagnosing cytomegalovirus status from the catalog of TCR beta chain sequences. A later analysis assigned V and J genes by comparing TCR nucleotide sequences with IMGT/GENE-DB human TR gene sequences. The TCRdist pipeline was used in a later analysis to assign CDR3 sequences and most-parsimonious VDJ recombination scenarios. A later analysis defined each TCR beta chain by its CDR3 amino acid sequence plus V-gene family, and excluded reads lacking a unique V-gene family. A later analysis removed 550 to 700 highly shared, low-generation-probability nucleotide sequences to deal with suspected cross-contamination and a sequencing artifact. In a later analysis, a clonal expansion index was calculated for each public chain from normalized within-repertoire ranks of inferred template counts. A later analysis computed generation probabilities with a VDJ recombination model fitted to out-of-frame rearrangements, and checked the results against IGoR. In a later analysis, TCR-TCR, TCR-HLA and TCR-CMV co-occurrence was scored with hypergeometric tests, and a repertoire-size bias correction was applied to TCR pairs. A later analysis estimated false discovery rates by permuting HLA or CMV assignments 20 times. In a later analysis, co-occurring TCRs were grouped with DBSCAN, and TCRdist sequence similarity was added when clustering was performed within HLA-allele-positive subsets. For co-occurrence clustering, repertoires with fewer than 30,000 or more than 120,000 public chains were excluded, along with four or five repertoires with anomalous nucleotide sharing. TCRdb carries this immuneACCESS record with in-frame sequences only. Its versions omit some clonotypes, under half of them owing to an unresolved V gene in the studies checked, with the rest unexplained. The V and J calls and clone size come from that table; D and trimming were worked out from the DNA. The sample records about 160,000 clones, around 90% of which are singletons. The ten largest clones represent around 0.93% of the sample.

The source of this sequence is a woman in her thirties in good health and CMV-seronegative. Sequencing was performed on PBMCs. In this chain, TRBV13 is recombined with TRBJ2-7, with 9 junctional bases fitting TRBD1. The sequenced DNA is TGTGCCAGCAGCCCGGGACAGGGTTCACTCGAGCAGTACTTC. This encodes CASSPGQGSLEQYF.